Each of the 31 T cell receptor beta chains below was sequenced from the same sample in a study of vaccination effects on CD4 cells after COVID-19. The antigens these receptors bind are not known. Repertoires were generated with immunoSEQ multiplex PCR, while TCRdb's copy carries only in-frame clones and drops some. The table has 70,000 to 95,000 clones, 70% to 75% seen once. Expansion with viral peptide pools was applied to antigen-specific CD4+ T cells by the ViraFEST assay prior to sequencing. Culture lasted 10 days before CD4+ T cell isolation. Sample: CD4+ T cells from PBMCs cultured with HCoV-229E spike peptides, taken before COVID-19 vaccination. Every receptor here comes from a human donor who received a COVID-19 vaccine.

The chain employs TRBV19 and TRBJ1-2; tentatively, D is TRBD1 (5 bases). With 5 bases removed from V and 0 bases from J, the gap between germline ends came to 10 bases. The CDR3 runs to 14 residues. Germline V gene data show CDR1 as LNHDA and CDR2 as SQIVND (reference sequence). CDR3 protein: CASSGTNPNYGYTF. The CDR3 DNA reads as TGTGCCAGTAGTGGGACCAATCCTAACTATGGCTACACCTTC. Full variable domain (missing parts from reference TRBV19 and TRBJ1-2): DGGITQSPKYLFRKEGQNVTLSCEQNLNHDAMYWYRQDPGQGLRLIYYSQIVNDFQKGDIAEGYSVSREKKESFPLTVTSAQKNPTAFYLCASSGTNPNYGYTFGSGTRLTVV.

The chain couples TRBV30 to TRBJ1-2, with 10 bases aligning to TRBD1. The J segment lost 7 bases and the V segment lost 5 bases, leaving 10 bases of the junction unmatched. Germline CDR1 and CDR2: GTSNPN and SVGIG (reference sequence). The CDR3 sequence is 14 residues long. The CDR3 DNA reads TGTGCCTGGGCCACGGACAGGGGGATCGGTGGCTACACCTTC. It is translated as CAWATDRGIGGYTF.

By sample fraction, this clone is medium-sized. The chain carries TRBV10-2 and TRBJ2-7; 11 nucleotides align to TRBD1. This CDR3 has 15 amino acids. Germline V CDR1 and CDR2: WSHSY, SAAADI. V dropped 6 bases and J dropped 2; count of bases not matched to a gene: 6. CDR3 sequence (DNA): TGCGCCAGCAGGGGGGGACAGGGGGGGACCTACGAGCAGTACGTC. Amino acid sequence: CASRGGQGGTYEQYV.

The CDR3 loop reads CAWRKDRGHGNTIYF. The DNA for the CDR3 is TGTGCCTGGAGAAAGGACAGGGGGCATGGAAACACCATATATTTT. The genes are TRBV30 and TRBJ1-3; 11 positions agree with TRBD1. The CDR3 totals 15 residues. V lost 3 bases to trimming and J lost 3 bases; unmatched junction nucleotides: 4. Germline V gene sequence: CDR1 GTSNPN, CDR2 SVGIG (reference sequence).

The J gene is TRBJ2-7, the V gene TRBV6-5; TRBD1 matches at 7 bases. CDR1 and CDR2 (germline): MNHEY, SVGAGI. V shed 5 bases, J shed 2 bases, and the junction held 9 bases outside the gene matches. The CDR3 totals 15 residues. CDR3 sequence reads: CASSRDPQGPYEQYV. CDR3 nucleotides: TGTGCCAGCAGTAGGGACCCACAGGGGCCCTACGAGCAGTACGTC.

V usage is TRBV18 and J usage is TRBJ2-2; 8 nucleotides line up with TRBD2. With 5 bases clipped from V and 4 bases from J, the junction kept 3 bases outside the gene matches. The CDR3 has 14 amino acids. In germline, CDR1 is KGHSH, CDR2 LQKENI. The CDR3 nucleotides are TGTGCCAGCTCAGGACTAGCAAGCACCGGGGAGCTGTTTTTT. Its translation is CASSGLASTGELFF.

V gene TRBV5-1 combines with J gene TRBJ2-3; 10 bases map to TRBD2. In germline, CDR1 is SGHRS, CDR2 YFSETQ. The CDR3 runs to 17 residues. Trimming cost V 1 base and J 0 bases; bases outside gene matches: 5. For the CDR3, the DNA is TGCGCCAGCAGCTTGACTAGCGGGGACCCTAGCACAGATACGCAGTATTTT. Translation: CASSLTSGDPSTDTQYF.

The V call is TRBV6-5, the J call TRBJ2-3, with D unclear. V shed 3 bases and J shed 5 bases, with 18 bases lying between them. Per the germline V gene, CDR1 is MNHEY and CDR2 is SVGAGI. The CDR3 is made up of 16 amino acids. The CDR3 spells CASSYSWLGVGDTQYF. The CDR3 DNA is TGTGCCAGCAGTTATAGTTGGCTAGGAGTGGGAGATACGCAGTATTTT.

The genes are TRBV11-2 and TRBJ2-5, with 8 bases aligning to TRBD2. Germline lookup yields CDR1 SGHAT and CDR2 FQNNGV. The length of the CDR3 is 13 residues. Losses at the gene ends were 3 bases for V and 5 bases for J; bases not matched to a gene: 2. The CDR3 nucleotides are TGTGCCAGCAGCTTCGGGGGGGGCGAGACCCAGTACTTC. Encoded protein: CASSFGGGETQYF. Combining the CDR3 with reference TRBV11-2 and TRBJ2-5 gives the whole variable domain EAGVAQSPRYKIIEKRQSVAFWCNPISGHATLYWYQQILGQGPKLLIQFQNNGVVDDSQLPKDRFSAERLKGVDSTLKIQPAKLEDSAVYLCASSFGGGETQYFGPGTRLLVL.

This clone was observed a handful of times. The chain combines TRBV4-1 with TRBJ1-4; perhaps TRBD1 as D (6 bases). The CDR3 covers 16 residues. V lost 2 bases, J lost 5 bases, and 15 bases lay in between. Per germline, CDR1 MGHRA and CDR2 YSYEKL. In DNA, the CDR3 is TGCGCCAGCAGCCAACGACAGGACCTAGGGAATGAAAAACTGTTTTTT. It encodes CASSQRQDLGNEKLFF.

This chain joins TRBV23-1 and TRBJ1-5; D gene ambiguous. TRBV23-1 is labeled an ORF, and its function is uncertain. The CDR3 contains 18 residues. The V end lost 4 bases, the J end lost 2 bases, and 21 bases lay between the germline ends. The CDR3 is CASSLAARYSRGNQPQHF. CDR3 nucleotides: TGCGCCAGCAGTCTGGCAGCCCGATACTCAAGGGGCAATCAGCCCCAGCATTTT.

V gene TRBV9 combines with J gene TRBJ2-2; 8 bases align to TRBD2. Per germline, CDR1 SGDLS and CDR2 YYNGEE. The CDR3 has 14 amino acids. V lost 2 bases to trimming and J lost 6 bases; unmatched junction nucleotides: 3. The CDR3 DNA follows: TGTGCCAGCAGCGTTGGACTAGCACCCGGGGAGCTGTTTTTT. It encodes CASSVGLAPGELFF.

V and J are TRBV24-1 and TRBJ1-6; the D is unclear. CDR3 length: 12 amino acids. V lost 9 bases to trimming and J lost 9 bases, with 11 bases between them. CDR1 and CDR2 (germline): KGHDR, SFDVKD. Here the CDR3 reads CATSLPGSPLHF. CDR3 coding DNA: TGTGCCACCTCCCTCCCGGGTTCACCCCTCCACTTT.

V and J are TRBV7-2 and TRBJ1-2; 8 positions match TRBD1. V lost 1 base, J lost 8 bases, and 3 bases stayed unmatched. The germline gives CDR1 SGHTA, CDR2 FQGNSA. CDR3 length: 13 amino acids. DNA for the CDR3: TGTGCCAGCAGCTTAGGCAGGGGGCGGGGCTACACCTTC. Translating it yields CASSLGRGRGYTF.

The chain joins TRBV4-1 to TRBJ2-7; D may be TRBD2 (5 bases). V gave up 0 bases and J gave up 3 bases, with 21 bases separating them. The CDR3 spans 18 residues. Germline CDR1 reads MGHRA; CDR2 reads YSYEKL. The CDR3, as DNA: TGCGCCAGCAGCCAAGAGGAGTATGGCGTGCGAGGGTACTACGAGCAGTACGTC. Translating it yields CASSQEEYGVRGYYEQYV.

This rearrangement joins TRBV18 to TRBJ2-7, with D perhaps being TRBD1 or TRBD2 (6 bases each). The germline V gene encodes CDR1 KGHSH and CDR2 LQKENI. The CDR3 extends over 14 amino acids. The V gene lost 6 bases and the J gene lost 2 bases, with 14 bases spanning the gap. The CDR3 nucleotides are TGTGCCAGCTCCCACGGAGGGGGGACCTACGAGCAGTACGTC. The encoded protein is CASSHGGGTYEQYV.

This chain uses TRBV25-1 with TRBJ2-5; D tentatively reads TRBD1 or TRBD2 (5 bases each). With 2 bases removed from V and 1 base from J, the gap between germline ends came to 8 bases. The CDR3 length is 14 residues. Germline V gives CDR1 MGHDK, CDR2 SYGVNS. The chain's CDR3 is CASSEIGGQETQYF. CDR3 DNA sequence: TGTGCCAGCAGTGAAATTGGGGGCCAAGAGACCCAGTACTTC.

The chain employs TRBV24-1 and TRBJ2-3; 9 nucleotides agree with TRBD1. The CDR3 is 15 residues long. Losses at the gene ends were 4 bases for V and 6 bases for J; bases not matched to a gene: 7. Germline assignment: CDR1 KGHDR and CDR2 SFDVKD. The CDR3 DNA reads TGTGCCACCAGTGAGGGACAGGGTCGTGGGGATACGCAGTATTTT. Protein product: CATSEGQGRGDTQYF.

The gene calls are TRBV7-8 and TRBJ2-7; D may correspond to TRBD1 or TRBD2 (5 bases each). Germline assignment: CDR1 SGHVS and CDR2 FQNEAQ. There are 14 residues in the CDR3. Trimming took 3 bases from V and 2 from J, leaving 11 bases between them. The CDR3 region has the DNA TGTGCCAGCAGCTTGGGGACGGTTACCTACGAGCAGTACGTC. Its protein product is CASSLGTVTYEQYV.

The V call is TRBV5-6, the J call TRBJ2-7, with D unresolved. Germline lookup yields CDR1 SGHDT and CDR2 YYEEEE. CDR3 length equals 12 residues. Trimming took 0 bases from V and 6 from J, leaving 7 bases between them. The CDR3 DNA follows: TGTGCCAGCAGCTTGGGGCAGATCGAGCAGTACGTC. Its translation is CASSLGQIEQYV.

The V call is TRBV5-1, the J call TRBJ2-1; D call uncertain. V dropped 0 bases and J dropped 6 bases, with 10 bases sitting between them. This CDR3 region has 14 residues. CDR1 SGHRS and CDR2 YFSETQ come from the germline V gene. The CDR3, as DNA: TGCGCCAGCAGCTTGGTTCCGGGTGGCAATGAGCAGTTCTTC. It codes for CASSLVPGGNEQFF.

V and J are TRBV19 and TRBJ2-3; D remains ambiguous. V lost 3 bases, J lost 6 bases, and 7 bases lay in between. The germline V gene has CDR1 LNHDA and CDR2 SQIVND (reference sequence). This CDR3 is 12 amino acids long. CDR3 coding DNA: TGTGCCAGTAGTATTCTTGAGGATACGCAGTATTTT. Amino acids: CASSILEDTQYF.

V gene TRBV5-1 combines with J gene TRBJ1-6; 8 bases match TRBD1. Germline assignment: CDR1 SGHRS and CDR2 YFSETQ. The length of the CDR3 is 14 residues. Trimming removed 5 bases from V and 6 bases from J; junction bases left unmatched: 4. CDR3 amino acids: CASRPGQVNSPLHF. CDR3 nucleotide sequence: TGCGCCAGCAGGCCGGGACAGGTTAATTCACCCCTCCACTTT.

The gene calls are TRBV5-1 and TRBJ2-3; D may be TRBD2 (7 bases). The CDR3 covers 13 residues. CDR1 is SGHRS, CDR2 YFSETQ, per germline. Trimming stripped 5 bases from V and 6 bases from J, with 13 bases between. CDR3 bases: TGCGCCAGCAGTGAGGGGGGGGCGGATACGCAGTATTTT. Translated: CASSEGGADTQYF.

This rearrangement joins TRBV7-3 to TRBJ2-2; TRBD2 matches 7 bases. V lost 3 bases and J lost 3; bases outside the gene matches: 4. Germline V gives CDR1 SGHTA, CDR2 FQGTGA. The CDR3 contains 15 residues. In DNA form, the CDR3 reads TGTGCCAGCAGCTTTGCAGGGAGGGACACCGGGGAGCTGTTTTTT. Translated: CASSFAGRDTGELFF.

V usage is TRBV5-5 and J usage is TRBJ2-3; D may be TRBD2 (6 bases). The CDR3 has 12 amino acids. V was trimmed by 4 bases and J by 6 bases, leaving 9 bases between them. In germline, CDR1 is SGHKS, CDR2 YYEKEE (reference sequence). CDR3 sequence: CASSRGSDTQYF. CDR3 DNA sequence: TGTGCCAGCAGCCGGGGGTCGGATACGCAGTATTTT.

This rearrangement joins TRBV24-1 to TRBJ2-5, with 10 bases that match TRBD1. V gave up 0 bases and J gave up 5 bases; unmatched junction bases: 8. This CDR3 has 17 residues. CDR1 and CDR2 (germline): KGHDR, SFDVKD. In DNA, the CDR3 is TGTGCCACCAGTGATTTGCCCGGGACAGGGGATTCGGAGACCCAGTACTTC. Its protein is CATSDLPGTGDSETQYF.

The rearrangement joins TRBV21-1 to TRBJ1-1. TRBV21-1 is tagged as a pseudogene. There are 12 residues in the CDR3. CDR3 nucleotides: TGTGCCAAACGATGGGAAAACACTGAAGCTTTCTTT. Its translation is CAKRWENTEAFF.

This chain joins TRBV5-1 and TRBJ1-6, with 7 bases matching TRBD1. The trim removed 0 bases at V and 8 bases at J, leaving 2 bases unmatched. CDR3 size: 14 residues. Germline CDR1 SGHRS, CDR2 YFSETQ. CDR3 sequence: CASSLGQGDSPLHF. The CDR3 DNA follows: TGCGCCAGCAGCTTGGGACAGGGTGATTCACCCCTCCACTTT.

The chain couples TRBV5-4 to TRBJ2-2, with TRBD1 matching 9 bases. The CDR3 is made up of 15 amino acids. The germline CDR1 and CDR2 sequences are SGHNT and YYREEE (reference sequence). V trimming: 3 bases; J trimming: 5 bases; junction bases outside the gene matches: 5. Here the CDR3 reads CASSSHRGPTGELFF. CDR3 coding DNA: TGTGCCAGCAGCTCGCACAGGGGGCCAACCGGGGAGCTGTTTTTT.

CDR3 region: CASSFRNRAPADTQYF. The DNA for the CDR3 is TGTGCCAGCAGCTTTCGTAATCGGGCCCCAGCAGATACGCAGTATTTT. The chain combines TRBV7-9 with TRBJ2-3, with D unclear. Looked up from germline, CDR1 is SEHNR and CDR2 is FQNEAQ (reference sequence). The CDR3 is made up of 16 amino acids. V was cut by 3 bases and J by 4 bases, with 17 bases left in between.